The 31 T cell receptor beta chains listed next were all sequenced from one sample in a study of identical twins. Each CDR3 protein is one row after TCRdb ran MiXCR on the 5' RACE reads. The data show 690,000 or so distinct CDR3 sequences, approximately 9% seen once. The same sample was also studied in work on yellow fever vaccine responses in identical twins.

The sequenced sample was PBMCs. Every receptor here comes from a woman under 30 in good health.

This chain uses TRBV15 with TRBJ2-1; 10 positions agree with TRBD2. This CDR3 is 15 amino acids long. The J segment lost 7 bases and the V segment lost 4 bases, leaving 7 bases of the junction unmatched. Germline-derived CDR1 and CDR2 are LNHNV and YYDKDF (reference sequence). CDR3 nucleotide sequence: TGTGCCACCAGCACTTTAGCGGGAGGTCGGAATGAGCAGTTCTTC. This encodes CATSTLAGGRNEQFF.

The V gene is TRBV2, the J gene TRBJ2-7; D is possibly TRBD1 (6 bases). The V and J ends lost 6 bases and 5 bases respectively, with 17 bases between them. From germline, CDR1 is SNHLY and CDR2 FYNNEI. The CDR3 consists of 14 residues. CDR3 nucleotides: TGTGCCAGCAGCCCCGGGACAATCTTAAACGAGCAGTACTTC. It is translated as CASSPGTILNEQYF.

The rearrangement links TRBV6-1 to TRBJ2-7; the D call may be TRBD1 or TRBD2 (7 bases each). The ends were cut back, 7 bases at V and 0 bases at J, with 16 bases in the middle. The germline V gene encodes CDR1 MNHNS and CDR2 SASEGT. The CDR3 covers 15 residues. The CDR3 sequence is CASTPGRGLSYEQYF. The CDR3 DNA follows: TGTGCCAGCACCCCGGGGAGGGGGCTCTCCTACGAGCAGTACTTC.

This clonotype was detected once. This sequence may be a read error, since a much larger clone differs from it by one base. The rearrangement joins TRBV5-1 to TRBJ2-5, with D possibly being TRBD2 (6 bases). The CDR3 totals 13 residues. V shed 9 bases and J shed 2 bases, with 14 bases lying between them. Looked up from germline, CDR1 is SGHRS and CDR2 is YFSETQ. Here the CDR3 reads CATGSGDQETQYF. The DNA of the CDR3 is TGCGCCACCGGGAGTGGAGATCAAGAGACCCAGTACTTC.

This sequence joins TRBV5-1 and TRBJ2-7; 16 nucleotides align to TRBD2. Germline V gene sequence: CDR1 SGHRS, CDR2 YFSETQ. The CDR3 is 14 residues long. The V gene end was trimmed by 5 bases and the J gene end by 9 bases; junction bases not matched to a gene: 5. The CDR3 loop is CASRGTSGRAGQYF. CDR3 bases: TGCGCCAGCAGGGGGACTAGCGGGAGGGCCGGGCAGTACTTC.

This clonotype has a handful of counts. The CDR3, as DNA: TGTGCCAGCAGTCGGGGACAGGGAGTCACAGATACGCAGTATTTT. This encodes CASSRGQGVTDTQYF. This rearrangement joins TRBV6-1 to TRBJ2-3, with 9 bases matching TRBD1. The germline gives CDR1 MNHNS, CDR2 SASEGT. J was trimmed by 2 bases and V by 5 bases; bases with no gene match: 5. CDR3 length: 15 residues.

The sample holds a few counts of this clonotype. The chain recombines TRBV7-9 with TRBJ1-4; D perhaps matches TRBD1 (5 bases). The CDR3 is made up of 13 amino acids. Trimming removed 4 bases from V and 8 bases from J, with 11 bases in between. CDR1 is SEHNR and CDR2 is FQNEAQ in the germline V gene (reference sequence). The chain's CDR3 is CASSSRDREKLFF. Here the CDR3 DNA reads TGTGCCAGCAGCTCCCGGGACCGGGAAAAACTGTTTTTT.

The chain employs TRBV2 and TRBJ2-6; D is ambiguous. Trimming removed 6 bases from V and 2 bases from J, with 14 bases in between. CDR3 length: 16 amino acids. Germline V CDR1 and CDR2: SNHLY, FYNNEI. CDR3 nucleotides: TGTGCCAGCAGCGCCTGGAGAGGAACTGGGGCCAACGTCCTGACTTTC. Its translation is CASSAWRGTGANVLTF.

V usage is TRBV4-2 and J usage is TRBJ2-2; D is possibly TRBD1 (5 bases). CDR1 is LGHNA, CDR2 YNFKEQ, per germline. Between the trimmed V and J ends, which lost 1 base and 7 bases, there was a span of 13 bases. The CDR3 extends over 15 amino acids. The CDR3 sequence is CASSQVSQGGGELFF. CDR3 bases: TGTGCCAGCAGCCAAGTTTCCCAGGGTGGCGGGGAGCTGTTTTTT.

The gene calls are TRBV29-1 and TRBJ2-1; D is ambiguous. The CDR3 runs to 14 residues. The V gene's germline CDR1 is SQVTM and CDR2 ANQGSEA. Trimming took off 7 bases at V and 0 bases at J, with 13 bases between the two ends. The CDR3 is CSAFSADSYNEQFF. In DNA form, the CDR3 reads TGCAGCGCTTTCTCGGCGGACTCCTACAATGAGCAGTTCTTC.

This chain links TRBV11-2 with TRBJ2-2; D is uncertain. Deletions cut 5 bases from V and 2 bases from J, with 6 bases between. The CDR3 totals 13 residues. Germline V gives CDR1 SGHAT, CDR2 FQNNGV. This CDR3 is CASSRYNTGELFF. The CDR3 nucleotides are TGTGCCAGCAGCCGATACAACACCGGGGAGCTGTTTTTT.

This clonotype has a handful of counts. CDR3 protein: CASTRDSTGYQETQYF. The CDR3 DNA sequence: TGTGCCAGCACCCGGGACTCGACCGGGTACCAAGAGACCCAGTACTTC. The chain joins TRBV2 to TRBJ2-5, with a tentative D call TRBD2 (6 bases). Germline assignment: CDR1 SNHLY and CDR2 FYNNEI. The V and J ends lost 7 bases and 0 bases respectively, with 18 bases between them. This CDR3 is 16 amino acids long.

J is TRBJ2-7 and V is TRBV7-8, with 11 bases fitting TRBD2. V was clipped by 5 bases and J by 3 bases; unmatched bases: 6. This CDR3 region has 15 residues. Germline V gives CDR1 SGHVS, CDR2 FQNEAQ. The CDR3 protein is CASSMGLAEYYEQYF. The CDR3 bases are TGTGCCAGCAGCATGGGACTAGCGGAATACTACGAGCAGTACTTC. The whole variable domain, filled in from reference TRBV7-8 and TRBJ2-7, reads GAGVSQSPRYKVAKRGQDVALRCDPISGHVSLFWYQQALGQGPEFLTYFQNEAQLDKSGLPSDRFFAERPEGSVSTLKIQRTQQEDSAVYLCASSMGLAEYYEQYFGPGTRLTVT.

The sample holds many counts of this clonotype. CDR3 bases: TGTGCCAGCAGTTTAGGCAGATTCTACGAGCAGTACTTC. Its translation is CASSLGRFYEQYF. This chain uses TRBV27 with TRBJ2-7; no definite D call. Per germline, CDR1 MNHEY and CDR2 SMNVEV (reference sequence). Trimming took 2 bases from V and 3 from J, leaving 8 bases between them. This CDR3 is built from 13 residues.

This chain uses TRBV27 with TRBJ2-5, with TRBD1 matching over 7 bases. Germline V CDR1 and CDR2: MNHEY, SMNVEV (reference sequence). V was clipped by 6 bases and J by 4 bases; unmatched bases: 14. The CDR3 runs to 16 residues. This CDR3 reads CASSTGTVGLGETQYF. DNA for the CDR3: TGTGCCAGCAGCACGGGGACAGTGGGGCTTGGAGAGACCCAGTACTTC.

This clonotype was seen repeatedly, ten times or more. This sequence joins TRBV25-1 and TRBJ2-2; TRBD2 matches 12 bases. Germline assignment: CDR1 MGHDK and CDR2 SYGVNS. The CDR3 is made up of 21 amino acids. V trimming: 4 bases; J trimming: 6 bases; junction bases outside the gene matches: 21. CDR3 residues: CASSGGQGKTSGRISPGELFF. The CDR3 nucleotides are TGTGCCAGCAGTGGGGGACAGGGTAAAACTAGCGGGAGGATTTCCCCCGGGGAGCTGTTTTTT.

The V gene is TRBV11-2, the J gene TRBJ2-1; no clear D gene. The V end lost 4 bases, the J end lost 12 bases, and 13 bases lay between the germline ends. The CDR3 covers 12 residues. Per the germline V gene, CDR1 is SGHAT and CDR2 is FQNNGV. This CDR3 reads CASSSHLGWQFF. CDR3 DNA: TGTGCCAGCAGCTCCCATCTGGGGTGGCAGTTCTTC.

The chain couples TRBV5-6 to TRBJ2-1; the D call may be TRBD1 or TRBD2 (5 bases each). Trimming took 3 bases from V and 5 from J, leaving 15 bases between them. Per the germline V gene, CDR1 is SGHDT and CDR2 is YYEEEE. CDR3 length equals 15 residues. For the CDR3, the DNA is TGTGCCAGCAGCTCCGGGACCCAGACAGACAATGAGCAGTTCTTC. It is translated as CASSSGTQTDNEQFF.

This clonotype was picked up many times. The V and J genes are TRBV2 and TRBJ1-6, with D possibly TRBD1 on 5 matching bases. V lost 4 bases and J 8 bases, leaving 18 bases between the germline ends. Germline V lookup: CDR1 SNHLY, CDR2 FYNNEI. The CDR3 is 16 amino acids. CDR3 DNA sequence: TGTGCCAGCAGTGTAGGAAGGGGTCGGGATGATTCACCCCTCCACTTT. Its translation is CASSVGRGRDDSPLHF.

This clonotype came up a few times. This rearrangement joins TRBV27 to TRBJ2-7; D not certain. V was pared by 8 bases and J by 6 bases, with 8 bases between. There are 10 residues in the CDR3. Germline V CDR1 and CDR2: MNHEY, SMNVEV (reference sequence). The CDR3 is CASGSPEQYF. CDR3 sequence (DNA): TGTGCCAGCGGATCGCCCGAGCAGTACTTC.

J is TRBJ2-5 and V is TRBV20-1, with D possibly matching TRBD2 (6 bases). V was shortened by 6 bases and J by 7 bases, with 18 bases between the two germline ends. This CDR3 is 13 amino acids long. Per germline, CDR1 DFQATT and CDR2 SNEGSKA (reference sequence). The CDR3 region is CSASRLGVMTQYF. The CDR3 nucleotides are TGCAGTGCGTCCAGACTAGGGGTGATGACCCAGTACTTC.

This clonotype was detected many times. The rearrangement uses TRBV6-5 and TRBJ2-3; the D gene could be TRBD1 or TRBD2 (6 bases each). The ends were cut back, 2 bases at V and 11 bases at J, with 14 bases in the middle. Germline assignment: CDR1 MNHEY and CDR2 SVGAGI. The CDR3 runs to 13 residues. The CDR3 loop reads CASSYDGGRGQYF. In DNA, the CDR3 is TGTGCCAGCAGTTACGATGGGGGGCGGGGGCAGTATTTT.

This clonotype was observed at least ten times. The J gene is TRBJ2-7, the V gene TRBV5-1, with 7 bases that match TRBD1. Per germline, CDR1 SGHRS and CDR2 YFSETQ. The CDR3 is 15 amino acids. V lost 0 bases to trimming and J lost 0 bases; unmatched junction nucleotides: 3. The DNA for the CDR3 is TGCGCCAGCAGCTTGGCCGGACAGGACTCCTACGAGCAGTACTTC. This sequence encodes CASSLAGQDSYEQYF.

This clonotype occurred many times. CDR3 DNA sequence: TGCAGCGTTGTCGCAGGGTCTGGAAACACCATATATTTT. This codes for CSVVAGSGNTIYF. V is TRBV29-1 and J is TRBJ1-3, with D possibly matching TRBD1 (5 bases). The CDR3 is made up of 13 amino acids. Trimming removed 4 bases at V and 1 base at J, with 8 bases between. In germline, CDR1 is SQVTM, CDR2 ANQGSEA.

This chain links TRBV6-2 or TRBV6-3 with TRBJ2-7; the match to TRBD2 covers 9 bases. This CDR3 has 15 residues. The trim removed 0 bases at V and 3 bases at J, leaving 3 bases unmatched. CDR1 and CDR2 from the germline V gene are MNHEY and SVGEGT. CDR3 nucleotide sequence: TGTGCCAGCAGTTACTCGACGCGGGAGGGCTACGAGCAGTACTTC. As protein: CASSYSTREGYEQYF.

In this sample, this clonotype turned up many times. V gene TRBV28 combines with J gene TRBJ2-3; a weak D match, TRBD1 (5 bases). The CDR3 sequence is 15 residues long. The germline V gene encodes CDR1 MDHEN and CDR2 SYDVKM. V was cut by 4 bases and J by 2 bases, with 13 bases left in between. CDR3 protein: CASSSPWTLTDTQYF. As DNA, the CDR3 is TGTGCCAGCAGTTCCCCTTGGACACTCACAGATACGCAGTATTTT.

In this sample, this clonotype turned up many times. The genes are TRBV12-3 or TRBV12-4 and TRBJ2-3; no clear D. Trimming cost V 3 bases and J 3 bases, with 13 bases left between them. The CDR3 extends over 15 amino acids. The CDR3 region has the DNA TGTGCCAGCAGTTTTGCCGGGCCGACGACAGATACGCAGTATTTT. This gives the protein CASSFAGPTTDTQYF.

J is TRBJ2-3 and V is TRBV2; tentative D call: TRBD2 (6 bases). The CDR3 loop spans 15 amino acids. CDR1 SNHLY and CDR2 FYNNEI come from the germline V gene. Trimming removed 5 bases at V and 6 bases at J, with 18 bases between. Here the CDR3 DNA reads TGTGCCAGCAGTCCCAAGGGACTGGGAGCGGATACGCAGTATTTT. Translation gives CASSPKGLGADTQYF.

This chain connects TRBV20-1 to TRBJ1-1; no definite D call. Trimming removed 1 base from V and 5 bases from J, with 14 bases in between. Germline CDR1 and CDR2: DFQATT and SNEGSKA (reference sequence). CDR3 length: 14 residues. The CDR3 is CSARGTTRETEAFF. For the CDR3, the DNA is TGCAGTGCTAGAGGGACTACGCGAGAGACTGAAGCTTTCTTT.

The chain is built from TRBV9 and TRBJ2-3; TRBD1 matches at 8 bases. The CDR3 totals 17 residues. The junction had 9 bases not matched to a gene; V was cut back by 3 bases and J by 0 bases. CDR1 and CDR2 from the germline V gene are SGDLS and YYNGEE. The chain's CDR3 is CASSAWTGKLSTDTQYF. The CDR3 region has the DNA TGTGCCAGCAGCGCCTGGACAGGGAAGTTGAGCACAGATACGCAGTATTTT.

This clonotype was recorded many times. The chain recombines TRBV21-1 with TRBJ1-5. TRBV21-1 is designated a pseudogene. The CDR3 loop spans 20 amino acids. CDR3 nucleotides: TGTGCCAGCAGCAAAGCTGTGGCGGAATCGTCGCATCGCAGCAATCAGCCCCAGCATTTT. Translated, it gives CASSKAVAESSHRSNQPQHF.